The 13 T cell receptor beta chains presented below share a single source sample, sequenced in a study of Graves' ophthalmopathy and Graves' hyperthyroidism. TCR beta CDR3 regions were amplified from RNA transcripts. HTBI-primed first-round RT-PCR preceded second-round multiplex PCR. TCRdb processed the multiplex PCR reads anew with MiXCR; each CDR3 protein has one entry. This repertoire shows about 1.1 million distinct CDR3 sequences, around a third found once; its top ten account for around 10%. The source material was peripheral blood or thyroid tissue (not recorded which). Receptor source: an adult man with Graves' hyperthyroidism.

This clonotype has a handful of counts. The CDR3 nucleotides read TGTGCCAGCAACTCCTTGACAGGGGGAGACACCATATATTTT. Its protein is CASNSLTGGDTIYF. V and J are TRBV6-6 and TRBJ1-3, with 9 bases fitting TRBD1. J was trimmed by 8 bases and V by 7 bases; bases with no gene match: 9. The CDR3 covers 14 residues. In germline, CDR1 is MNHNY, CDR2 SVGAGI (reference sequence).

This clonotype was observed a single time. At one end the junction does not follow the germline gene, possibly because of a read error. This rearrangement joins TRBV2 to TRBJ2-7; possibly TRBD1 or TRBD2 for D (5 bases each). Germline-derived CDR1 and CDR2 are SNHLY and FYNNEI. This CDR3 comprises 21 residues. The DNA for the CDR3 is TGTGCCAGCAGTGAAGCCCGAGCTGGGACGGCCCTTAACGAGGACGTCTACAAGCAGTACTTC. This gives the protein CASSEARAGTALNEDVYKQYF.

This clonotype was recorded at least ten times. The rearrangement links TRBV7-9 to TRBJ1-1; 9 nucleotides agree with TRBD1. This CDR3 contains 17 residues. V shed 5 bases and J 4 bases; nucleotides not matched to a gene: 14. Germline assignment: CDR1 SEHNR and CDR2 FQNEAQ (reference sequence). CDR3 residues: CASSRNRDRVIGTEAFF. The CDR3, as DNA: TGTGCCAGCAGCCGCAACCGGGACAGGGTAATCGGCACTGAAGCTTTCTTT.

The V gene is TRBV20-1, the J gene TRBJ2-7; D remains ambiguous. The germline V and J ends were trimmed by 8 bases and 6 bases, with 5 bases remaining between them. The CDR3 length is 8 residues. The germline gives CDR1 DFQATT, CDR2 SNEGSKA (reference sequence). DNA of the CDR3: TGCAGTCGTACCGAGCAGTACTTC. Amino acids: CSRTEQYF.

This clonotype has at least ten counts. This chain joins TRBV19 and TRBJ2-7, with 8 bases lining up with TRBD1. The V gene's germline CDR1 is LNHDA and CDR2 SQIVND (reference sequence). Trimming took 6 bases from V and 7 from J; bases not matched to a gene: 8. This CDR3 is 13 amino acids long. The CDR3 protein is CASRRQGAEEQYF. CDR3 sequence (DNA): TGTGCCAGTAGAAGGCAGGGGGCGGAGGAGCAGTACTTC. The full variable domain, with the rest looked up from reference TRBV19 and TRBJ2-7, is DGGITQSPKYLFRKEGQNVTLSCEQNLNHDAMYWYRQDPGQGLRLIYYSQIVNDFQKGDIAEGYSVSREKKESFPLTVTSAQKNPTAFYLCASRRQGAEEQYFGPGTRLTVT.

The V and J genes are TRBV18 and TRBJ2-7, with D perhaps matching TRBD1 (7 bases). This CDR3 is 14 amino acids long. The ends were cut back, 6 bases at V and 4 bases at J, with 16 bases in the middle. Germline V gene data show CDR1 as KGHSH and CDR2 as LQKENI. Here the CDR3 reads CASSMEGAGYEQYF. The CDR3 nucleotides are TGTGCCAGCTCCATGGAGGGGGCCGGTTACGAGCAGTACTTC.

This clonotype was observed many times. This chain connects TRBV19 to TRBJ2-6; D is perhaps TRBD1 (6 bases). The CDR3 covers 15 residues. The germline V and J ends were trimmed by 8 bases and 2 bases, with 13 bases remaining between them. CDR1 and CDR2 (germline): LNHDA, SQIVND (reference sequence). CDR3 bases: TGTGCCAGTCGGGACAACTCTCCTGGGGCCAACGTCCTGACTTTC. It encodes CASRDNSPGANVLTF.

On this clonotype: A read error may be the cause here, since a much bigger clone is one base away. This chain uses TRBV7-9 with TRBJ1-2, with D hard to call. This CDR3 region has 12 residues. Germline V gives CDR1 SEHNR, CDR2 FQNEAQ (reference sequence). This chain's CDR3 is CASGLSRVGYTF. In DNA form, the CDR3 reads TGTGCCAGCGGCTTATCCCGTGTGGGCTACACCTTC.

This clonotype was counted many times. The V and J genes are TRBV10-3 and TRBJ2-2; 8 bases are a match to TRBD2. V lost 11 bases and J lost 2; bases outside the gene matches: 7. The CDR3 sequence is 14 residues long. The germline V gene has CDR1 ENHRY and CDR2 SYGVKD. This CDR3 reads CASQREINTGELFF. The CDR3 region has the DNA TGTGCCTCACAGCGGGAGATCAACACCGGGGAGCTGTTTTTT.

This clonotype was recorded a few times. The chain carries TRBV6-5 and TRBJ2-2, with 8 bases that match TRBD2. V dropped 5 bases and J dropped 0; count of bases not matched to a gene: 8. Germline values: CDR1 MNHEY, CDR2 SVGAGI. The CDR3 has 17 amino acids. The CDR3 coding sequence is TGTGCCAGCAGTGTTTCTCCGGGACTAGCGAACACCGGGGAGCTGTTTTTT. It specifies CASSVSPGLANTGELFF.

This clonotype was observed many times. This chain uses TRBV2 with TRBJ2-7; weak D call: TRBD1 (6 bases). Germline loops: CDR1 SNHLY, CDR2 FYNNEI. Trimming took 3 bases from V and 2 from J, leaving 8 bases between them. The CDR3 is made up of 13 amino acids. The CDR3 DNA reads TGTGCCAGCAGTGAGGACAGAACCTACGAGCAGTACTTC. Translation gives CASSEDRTYEQYF.

This clonotype has a handful of counts. The gene calls are TRBV14 and TRBJ1-1; D possibly corresponds to TRBD1 (6 bases). Per germline, CDR1 SGHDN and CDR2 FVKESK. V was pared by 4 bases and J by 0 bases, with 24 bases between. The CDR3 consists of 19 residues. CDR3 sequence reads: CASSRALLGHPKMNTEAFF. The CDR3 region has the DNA TGTGCCAGCAGCCGCGCATTGTTGGGACATCCAAAAATGAACACTGAAGCTTTCTTT.

The V and J genes are TRBV7-9 and TRBJ2-5, with D perhaps matching TRBD2 (7 bases). The CDR3 spans 18 residues. CDR1 and CDR2 from the germline V gene are SEHNR and FQNEAQ (reference sequence). The ends were cut back, 0 bases at V and 4 bases at J, with 21 bases in the middle. The CDR3 reads CASSLARGAATLGETQYF. The CDR3 DNA follows: TGTGCCAGCAGCTTAGCTCGGGGGGCTGCCACCCTGGGAGAGACCCAGTACTTC.